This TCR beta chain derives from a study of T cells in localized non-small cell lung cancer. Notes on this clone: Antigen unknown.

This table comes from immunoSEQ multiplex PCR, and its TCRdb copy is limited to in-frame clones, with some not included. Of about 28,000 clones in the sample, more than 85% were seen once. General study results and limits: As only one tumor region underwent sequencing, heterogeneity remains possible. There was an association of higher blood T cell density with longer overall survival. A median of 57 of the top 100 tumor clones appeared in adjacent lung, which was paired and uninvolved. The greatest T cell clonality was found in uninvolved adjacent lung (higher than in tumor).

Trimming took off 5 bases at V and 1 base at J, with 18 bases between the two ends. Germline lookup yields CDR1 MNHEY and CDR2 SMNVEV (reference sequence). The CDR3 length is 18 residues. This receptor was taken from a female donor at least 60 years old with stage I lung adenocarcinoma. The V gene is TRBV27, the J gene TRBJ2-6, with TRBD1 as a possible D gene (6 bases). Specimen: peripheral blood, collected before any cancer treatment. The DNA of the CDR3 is TGTGCCAGCAGTATCTCAGGGGATCGGACATCTGGGGCCAACGTCCTGACTTTC. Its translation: CASSISGDRTSGANVLTF.